A selection of T cell receptor beta chains follows, all from one sample in a study of T cell repertoires in cytomegalovirus infection. TCRdb called the reads again in MiXCR, with one record for every CDR3 protein. The sample carries about 460,000 distinct CDR3 sequences, 11% recorded once. Sequencing used PBMCs. These TCRs come from a human donor in good health (CMV status not recorded). Some clones in this sample may be carry-over from other donors' samples. Both conserved end residues are part of each CDR3. The D gene is left open where the match is weak. The size entry is marked missing in some rows and otherwise reads once, few, many or a size class.

CDR3 protein | CDR3 DNA | J gene | V gene | D gene | clone size
CAWTGRSTEAFF | TGTGCCTGGACGGGGAGAAGCACTGAAGCTTTCTTT | TRBJ1-1 | TRBV12-5 | - | many
CASSYAFYGGTRFF | TGTGCCAGCAGCTACGCTTTTTACGGGGGCACTCGGTTCTTC | TRBJ2-1 | TRBV7-6 | - | many
CSAQGEQGVSNQPQHF | TGCAGTGCCCAGGGCGAGCAGGGTGTGAGCAATCAGCCCCAGCATTTT | TRBJ1-5 | TRBV20-1 | - | few
CAWSGMSEQFF | TGTGCCTGGAGTGGGATGAGTGAGCAGTTCTTC | TRBJ2-1 | TRBV30 | - | -
CASSVSGQYTEAFF | TGTGCCAGCAGTGTGTCAGGGCAATACACTGAAGCTTTCTTT | TRBJ1-1 | TRBV2 | - | -
CASSLDRVAHTEAFF | TGTGCCAGCAGCTTAGATCGAGTTGCCCACACTGAAGCTTTCTTT | TRBJ1-1 | TRBV11-2 | - | many
CASSQESGNSPLHF | TGTGCCAGCAGCCAAGAGAGCGGGAATTCACCCCTCCACTTT | TRBJ1-6 | TRBV4-2 | - | -
CTPLRSGYGYTF | TGTACTCCTCTGAGGTCGGGCTATGGCTACACCTTC | TRBJ1-2 | TRBV20-1 | - | -
CATSDNRGLGYEQFF | TGTGCCACCAGTGATAACAGGGGTTTGGGATATGAGCAGTTCTTC | TRBJ2-1 | TRBV24-1 | TRBD1 | few
CASSSGAEVAGELFF | TGCGCCAGCAGCTCAGGGGCGGAGGTTGCCGGGGAGCTGTTTTTT | TRBJ2-2 | TRBV5-1 | - | many
CSARDPRRGGTDTQYF | TGCAGTGCTAGAGATCCAAGGCGGGGAGGCACAGATACGCAGTATTTT | TRBJ2-3 | TRBV20-1 | - | -
CAAGQGQYGYTF | TGTGCCGCGGGACAGGGTCAATATGGCTACACCTTC | TRBJ1-2 | TRBV28 | TRBD1 | many
CASQTGVVGANVLTF | TGTGCCAGCCAGACAGGGGTCGTAGGGGCCAACGTCCTGACTTTC | TRBJ2-6 | TRBV2 | TRBD1 | -
CSVPSGAGETQYF | TGCAGCGTCCCTTCCGGGGCAGGGGAGACCCAGTACTTC | TRBJ2-5 | TRBV29-1 | - | -
CASSLKAGGTDTQYF | TGTGCCAGCAGCTTAAAAGCGGGGGGCACAGATACGCAGTATTTT | TRBJ2-3 | TRBV7-3 | TRBD2 | many
CASSTRQTAQETQYF | TGTGCCAGCAGCACCCGACAGACAGCCCAAGAGACCCAGTACTTC | TRBJ2-5 | TRBV9 | - | -
CSARQVTGRGARYNEQFF | TGCAGTGCTAGGCAAGTAACGGGAAGGGGGGCCCGTTACAATGAGCAGTTCTTC | TRBJ2-1 | TRBV20-1 | - | many
CASSRTRAISGNTIYF | TGTGCCAGTAGTCGGACAAGGGCGATCTCTGGAAACACCATATATTTT | TRBJ1-3 | TRBV19 | - | -
CASSLSARSNSPLHF | TGTGCCAGCAGCTTATCTGCCAGGTCTAATTCACCCCTCCACTTT | TRBJ1-6 | TRBV7-3 | - | many
CASSFSLAGGFSYNEQFF | TGTGCCAGCAGCTTTTCACTAGCGGGAGGGTTCTCCTACAATGAGCAGTTCTTC | TRBJ2-1 | TRBV7-8 | TRBD2 | many
CASSTRQGFGELFF | TGTGCCAGCAGTACCCGACAGGGGTTCGGGGAGCTGTTTTTT | TRBJ2-2 | TRBV12-3/TRBV12-4 | TRBD1 | many
CASSFGGLGQPQHF | TGTGCCAGCAGTTTTGGGGGGCTGGGGCAGCCCCAGCATTTT | TRBJ1-5 | TRBV12-3/TRBV12-4 | - | -
CASSPRTSGRLYEQYF | TGTGCCAGCAGTCCCCGGACTAGCGGGAGACTCTACGAGCAGTACTTC | TRBJ2-7 | TRBV6-2/TRBV6-3 | TRBD2 | many
CASSPGWGLAEATTDTQYF | TGTGCCAGCAGCCCCGGCTGGGGCCTAGCGGAAGCAACCACAGATACGCAGTATTTT | TRBJ2-3 | TRBV7-3 | TRBD2 | many
CSAQGEGGPGDTQYF | TGCAGTGCCCAAGGGGAGGGAGGGCCCGGAGATACGCAGTATTTT | TRBJ2-3 | TRBV20-1 | TRBD2 | many
CASSDKNTGELFF | TGTGCCAGTAGTGACAAGAACACCGGGGAGCTGTTTTTT | TRBJ2-2 | TRBV19 | - | many
CAISDLSAGKETQYF | TGTGCCATCAGTGACCTGTCAGCGGGGAAAGAGACCCAGTACTTC | TRBJ2-5 | TRBV10-3 | TRBD2 | many
CASSQLSGNQPQHF | TGTGCCAGCTCACAGCTCTCGGGAAATCAGCCCCAGCATTTT | TRBJ1-5 | TRBV18 | - | -
CSVQKAGNTEAFF | TGCAGCGTCCAAAAGGCCGGGAACACTGAAGCTTTCTTT | TRBJ1-1 | TRBV29-1 | - | -
CASSVEKGVETEAFF | TGTGCCAGCAGCGTAGAGAAGGGGGTTGAGACTGAAGCTTTCTTT | TRBJ1-1 | TRBV9 | - | few
CASTPRRTSIRNEQFF | TGTGCCAGCACCCCCCGACGGACTAGTATACGAAATGAGCAGTTCTTC | TRBJ2-1 | TRBV7-3 | TRBD2 | many
CSTRVPTGPSYEQYF | TGCAGTACTAGAGTCCCGACAGGACCCTCCTACGAGCAGTACTTC | TRBJ2-7 | TRBV20-1 | - | -
CASAMRDTEAFF | TGTGCCAGTGCTATGAGAGACACTGAAGCTTTCTTT | TRBJ1-1 | TRBV28 | - | few
CASKQGLTTGELFF | TGTGCCAGTAAGCAGGGGCTAACCACCGGGGAGCTGTTTTTT | TRBJ2-2 | TRBV19 | - | -
CASRLTGTESNQPQHF | TGTGCCAGCAGGCTTACAGGGACTGAGAGCAATCAGCCCCAGCATTTT | TRBJ1-5 | TRBV6-5 | - | many
CATSRWGQGGRFGTQYF | TGTGCCACCAGCAGGTGGGGGCAGGGGGGACGATTTGGGACCCAGTACTTC | TRBJ2-5 | TRBV15 | - | few
CASSPRLAGPITDTQYF | TGTGCCAGCAGCCCACGACTAGCGGGACCCATCACAGATACGCAGTATTTT | TRBJ2-3 | TRBV14 | TRBD2 | -
CASSPRRANYGYTF | TGTGCCAGCAGCCCAAGGAGGGCGAACTATGGCTACACCTTC | TRBJ1-2 | TRBV7-9 | - | few
CASSPFDRGSQETQYF | TGTGCCAGTAGTCCCTTCGACCGTGGTTCCCAAGAGACCCAGTACTTC | TRBJ2-5 | TRBV19 | - | few
CASRDLAKNIQYF | TGTGCAAGCAGGGACTTAGCCAAAAACATTCAGTACTTC | TRBJ2-4 | TRBV6-2/TRBV6-3 | - | many